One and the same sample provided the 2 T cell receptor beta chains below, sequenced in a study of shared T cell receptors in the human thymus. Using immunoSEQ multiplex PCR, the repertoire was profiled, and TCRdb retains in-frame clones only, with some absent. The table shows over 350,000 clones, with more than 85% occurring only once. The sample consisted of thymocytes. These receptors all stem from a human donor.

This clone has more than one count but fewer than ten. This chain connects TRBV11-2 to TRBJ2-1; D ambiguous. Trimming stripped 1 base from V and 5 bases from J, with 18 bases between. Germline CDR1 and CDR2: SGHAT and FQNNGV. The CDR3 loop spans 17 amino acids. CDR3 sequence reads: CASSLVVAARVNNEQFF. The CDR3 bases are TGTGCCAGCAGCTTAGTCGTAGCCGCTAGGGTTAACAATGAGCAGTTCTTC. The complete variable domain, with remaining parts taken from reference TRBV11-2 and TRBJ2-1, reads EAGVAQSPRYKIIEKRQSVAFWCNPISGHATLYWYQQILGQGPKLLIQFQNNGVVDDSQLPKDRFSAERLKGVDSTLKIQPAKLEDSAVYLCASSLVVAARVNNEQFFGPGTRLTVL.

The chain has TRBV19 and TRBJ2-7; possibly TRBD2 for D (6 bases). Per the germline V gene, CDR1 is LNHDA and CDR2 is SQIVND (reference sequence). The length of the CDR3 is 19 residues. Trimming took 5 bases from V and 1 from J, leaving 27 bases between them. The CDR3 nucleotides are TGTGCCAGTAGTCCCCGTTTAGCCGGGAGTGGGGTCGTATCCTACGAGCAGTACTTC. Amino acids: CASSPRLAGSGVVSYEQYF.